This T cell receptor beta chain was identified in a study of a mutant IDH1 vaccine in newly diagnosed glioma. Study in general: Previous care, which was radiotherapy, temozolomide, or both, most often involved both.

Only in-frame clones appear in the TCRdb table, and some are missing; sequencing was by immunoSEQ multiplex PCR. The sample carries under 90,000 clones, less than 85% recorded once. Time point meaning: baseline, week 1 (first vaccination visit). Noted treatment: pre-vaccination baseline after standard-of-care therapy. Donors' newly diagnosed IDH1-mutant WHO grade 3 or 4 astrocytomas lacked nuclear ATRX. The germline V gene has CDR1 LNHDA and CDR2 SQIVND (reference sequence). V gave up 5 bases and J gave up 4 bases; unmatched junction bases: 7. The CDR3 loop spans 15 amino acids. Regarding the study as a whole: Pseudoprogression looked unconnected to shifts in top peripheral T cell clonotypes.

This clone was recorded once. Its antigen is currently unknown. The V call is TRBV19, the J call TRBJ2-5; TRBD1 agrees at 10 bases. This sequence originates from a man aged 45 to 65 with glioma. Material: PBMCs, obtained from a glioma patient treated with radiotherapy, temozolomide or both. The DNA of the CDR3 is TGTGCCAGTAGTCTCAAGACAGGGGGCCGAGAGACCCAGTACTTC. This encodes CASSLKTGGRETQYF.